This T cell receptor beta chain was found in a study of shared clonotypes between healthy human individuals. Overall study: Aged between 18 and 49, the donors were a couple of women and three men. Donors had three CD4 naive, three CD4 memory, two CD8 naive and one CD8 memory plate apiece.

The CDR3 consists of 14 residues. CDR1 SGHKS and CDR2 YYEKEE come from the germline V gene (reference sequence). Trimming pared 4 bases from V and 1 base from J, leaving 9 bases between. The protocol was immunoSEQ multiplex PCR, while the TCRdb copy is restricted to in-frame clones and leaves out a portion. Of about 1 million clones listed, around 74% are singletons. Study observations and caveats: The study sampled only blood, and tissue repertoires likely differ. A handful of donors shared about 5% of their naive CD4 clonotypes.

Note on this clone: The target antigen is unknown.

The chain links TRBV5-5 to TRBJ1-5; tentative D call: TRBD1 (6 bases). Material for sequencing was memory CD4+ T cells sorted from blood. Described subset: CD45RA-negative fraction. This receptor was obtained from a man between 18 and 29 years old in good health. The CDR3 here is CASSRDRSNQPQHF. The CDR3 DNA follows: TGTGCCAGCAGCCGAGACAGGAGCAATCAGCCCCAGCATTTT.